The source of this TCR beta chain is a study of OX40 agonist ivuxolimab in advanced cancers. Study-wide results and limits: CD8+ T cells averaged more expanded clones than CD4+.

The V gene lost 10 bases and the J gene lost 14 bases, with 15 bases spanning the gap. This CDR3 comprises 11 residues. In germline, CDR1 is SNHLY, CDR2 FYNNEI. On this clone itself: Its antigen is still unknown.

TCRdb's table, derived via immunoSEQ multiplex PCR, lists solely in-frame clones and lacks some. In the table there are approximately 61,000 clones, approximately 90% of which are singletons. The genes are TRBV2 and TRBJ1-6; D may be TRBD1 (6 bases). This receptor was taken from an adult with an advanced solid tumor such as melanoma, head and neck, liver or kidney cancer. The sample here was CD4+ or CD8+ T cells sorted from blood, taken in a trial of the OX40 agonist ivuxolimab. CDR3 bases: TGTGCCATCGAACAGGGAGTGGCCCTCCACTTT. Translating it yields CAIEQGVALHF.